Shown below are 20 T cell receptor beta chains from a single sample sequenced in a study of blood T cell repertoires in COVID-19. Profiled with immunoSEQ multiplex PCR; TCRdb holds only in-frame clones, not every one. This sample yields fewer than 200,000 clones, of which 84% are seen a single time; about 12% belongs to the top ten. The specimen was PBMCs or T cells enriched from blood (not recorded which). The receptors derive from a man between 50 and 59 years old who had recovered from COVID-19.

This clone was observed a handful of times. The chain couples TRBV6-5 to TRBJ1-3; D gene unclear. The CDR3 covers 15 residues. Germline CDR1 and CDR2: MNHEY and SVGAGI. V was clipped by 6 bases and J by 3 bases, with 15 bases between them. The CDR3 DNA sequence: TGTGCCAGCAGCCGAGGGCCTACCCATGGAAACACCATATATTTT. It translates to CASSRGPTHGNTIYF.

The CDR3 protein is CAISDRGYTF. The CDR3, as DNA: TGTGCCATCAGTGACCGTGGCTACACCTTC. The chain employs TRBV10-3 and TRBJ1-2; D gene ambiguous. CDR3 length equals 10 residues. The germline V gene has CDR1 ENHRY and CDR2 SYGVKD. Trimming shortened V by 3 bases and J by 7 bases, and 3 bases separated the two germline ends.

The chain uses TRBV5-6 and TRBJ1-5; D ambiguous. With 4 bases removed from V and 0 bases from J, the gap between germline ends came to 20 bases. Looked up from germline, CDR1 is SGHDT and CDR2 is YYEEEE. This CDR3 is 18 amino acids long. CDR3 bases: TGTGCCAGCAGCGTGTACCCACTGACTTATGATAGCAATCAGCCCCAGCATTTT. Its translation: CASSVYPLTYDSNQPQHF.

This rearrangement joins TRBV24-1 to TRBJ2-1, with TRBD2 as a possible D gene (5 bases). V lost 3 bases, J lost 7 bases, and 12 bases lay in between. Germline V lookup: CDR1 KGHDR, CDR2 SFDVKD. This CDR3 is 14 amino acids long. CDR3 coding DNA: TGTGCCACCAGTGATCTGAGGGATGGGAATGAGCAGTTCTTC. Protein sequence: CATSDLRDGNEQFF.

CDR3: CASSWSLADEQYF. DNA for the CDR3: TGTGCCAGCAGTTGGTCCTTAGCGGACGAGCAGTACTTC. The genes are TRBV12-3 or TRBV12-4 and TRBJ2-7, with a tentative D call TRBD2 (6 bases). The CDR3 has 13 amino acids. The V and J ends lost 4 bases and 5 bases respectively, with 12 bases between them.

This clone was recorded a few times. This chain's CDR3 is CASEAGYEKLFF. CDR3 sequence (DNA): TGTGCCAGCGAAGCAGGGTACGAAAAACTGTTTTTT. The rearrangement links TRBV6-5 to TRBJ1-4; weak D call: TRBD1 (5 bases). CDR1 is MNHEY, CDR2 SVGAGI, per germline. The length of the CDR3 is 12 residues. V was pared by 8 bases and J by 8 bases, with 12 bases between.

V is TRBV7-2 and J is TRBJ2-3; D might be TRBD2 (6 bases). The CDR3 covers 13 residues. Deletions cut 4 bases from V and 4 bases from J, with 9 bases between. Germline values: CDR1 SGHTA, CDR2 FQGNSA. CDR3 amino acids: CASSWGDSDTQYF. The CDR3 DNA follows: TGTGCCAGCAGCTGGGGGGATTCAGATACGCAGTATTTT.

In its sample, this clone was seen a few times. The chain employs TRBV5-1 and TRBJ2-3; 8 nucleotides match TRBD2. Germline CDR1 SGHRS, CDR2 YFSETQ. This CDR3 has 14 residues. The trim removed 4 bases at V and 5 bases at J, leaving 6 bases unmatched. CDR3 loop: CASSPGLARDTQYF. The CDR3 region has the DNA TGCGCCAGCAGCCCCGGACTAGCACGAGATACGCAGTATTTT.

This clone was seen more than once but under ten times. CDR3 protein: CASSQAQGRRGKLFF. CDR3 nucleotide sequence: TGTGCCAGCAGCCAAGCTCAAGGCAGACGGGGAAAACTGTTTTTT. This rearrangement joins TRBV3-1 (or the pseudogene TRBV3-2) to TRBJ1-4, with unresolved D. Trimming stripped 1 base from V and 10 bases from J, with 16 bases between. CDR3 size: 15 residues. Per the germline V gene, CDR1 is LGHDT and CDR2 is YNNKEL (reference sequence).

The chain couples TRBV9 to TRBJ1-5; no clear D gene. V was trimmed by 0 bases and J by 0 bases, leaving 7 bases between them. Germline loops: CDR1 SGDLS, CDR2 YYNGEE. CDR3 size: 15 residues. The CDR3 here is CASSVEGDSNQPQHF. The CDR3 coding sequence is TGTGCCAGCAGCGTAGAGGGAGATAGCAATCAGCCCCAGCATTTT.

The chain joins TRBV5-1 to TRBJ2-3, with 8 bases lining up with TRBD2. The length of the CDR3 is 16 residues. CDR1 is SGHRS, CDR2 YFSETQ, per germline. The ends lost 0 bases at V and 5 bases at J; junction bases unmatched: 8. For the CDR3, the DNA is TGCGCCAGCAGCTTGGCCGGGCGGGGGGAAGGAGATACGCAGTATTTT. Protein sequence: CASSLAGRGEGDTQYF. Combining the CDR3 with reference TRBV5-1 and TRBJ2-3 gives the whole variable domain KAGVTQTPRYLIKTRGQQVTLSCSPISGHRSVSWYQQTPGQGLQFLFEYFSETQRNKGNFPGRFSGRQFSNSRSEMNVSTLELGDSALYLCASSLAGRGEGDTQYFGPGTRLTVL.

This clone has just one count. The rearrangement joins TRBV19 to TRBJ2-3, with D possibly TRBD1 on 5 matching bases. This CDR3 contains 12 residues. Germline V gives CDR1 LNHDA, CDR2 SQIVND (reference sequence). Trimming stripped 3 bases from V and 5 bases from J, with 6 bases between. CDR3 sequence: CASSMGLDTQYF. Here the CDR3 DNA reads TGTGCCAGTAGTATGGGGCTAGATACGCAGTATTTT.

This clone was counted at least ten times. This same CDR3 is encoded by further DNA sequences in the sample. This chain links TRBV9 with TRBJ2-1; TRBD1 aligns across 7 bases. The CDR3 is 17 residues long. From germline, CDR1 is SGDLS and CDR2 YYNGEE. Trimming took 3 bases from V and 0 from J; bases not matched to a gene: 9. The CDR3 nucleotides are TGTGCCAGCAGCGCCCGGGACAGTCTTAGCTCCTACAATGAGCAGTTCTTC. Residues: CASSARDSLSSYNEQFF.

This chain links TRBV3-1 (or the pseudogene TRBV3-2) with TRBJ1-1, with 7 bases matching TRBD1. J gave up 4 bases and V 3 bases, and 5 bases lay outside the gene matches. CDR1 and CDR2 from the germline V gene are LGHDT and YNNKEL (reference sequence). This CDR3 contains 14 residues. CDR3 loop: CASSQGQLGTEAFF. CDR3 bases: TGTGCCAGCAGCCAGGGACAGTTGGGCACTGAAGCTTTCTTT.

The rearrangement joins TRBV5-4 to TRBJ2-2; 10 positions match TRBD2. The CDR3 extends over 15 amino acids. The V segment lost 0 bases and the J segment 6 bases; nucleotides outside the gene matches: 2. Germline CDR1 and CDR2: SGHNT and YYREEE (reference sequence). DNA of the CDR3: TGTGCCAGCAGCTTGGAGAGCGGGGGGGCCGGGGAGCTGTTTTTT. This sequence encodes CASSLESGGAGELFF.

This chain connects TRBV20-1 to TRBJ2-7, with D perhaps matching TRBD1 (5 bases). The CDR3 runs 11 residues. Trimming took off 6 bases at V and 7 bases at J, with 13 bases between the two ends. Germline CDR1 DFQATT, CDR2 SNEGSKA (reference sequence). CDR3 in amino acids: CSAGRALEQYF. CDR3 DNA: TGCAGTGCAGGCAGGGCCCTTGAGCAGTACTTC.

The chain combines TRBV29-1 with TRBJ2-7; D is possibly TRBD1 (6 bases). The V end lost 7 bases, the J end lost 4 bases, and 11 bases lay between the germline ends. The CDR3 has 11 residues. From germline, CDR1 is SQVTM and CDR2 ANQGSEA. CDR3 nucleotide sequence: TGCAGCGCCTGGACAGAATACGAGCAGTACTTC. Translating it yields CSAWTEYEQYF.

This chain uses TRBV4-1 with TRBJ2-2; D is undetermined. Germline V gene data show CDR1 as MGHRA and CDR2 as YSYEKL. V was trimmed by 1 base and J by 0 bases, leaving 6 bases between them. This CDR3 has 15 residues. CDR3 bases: TGCGCCAGCAGCCAAGTCTACGCGAACACCGGGGAGCTGTTTTTT. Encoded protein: CASSQVYANTGELFF.

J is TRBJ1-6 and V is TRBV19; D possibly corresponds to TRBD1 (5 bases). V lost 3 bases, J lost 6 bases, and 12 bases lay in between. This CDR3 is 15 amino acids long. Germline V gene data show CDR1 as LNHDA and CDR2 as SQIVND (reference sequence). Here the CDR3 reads CASSIGGGGNSPLHF. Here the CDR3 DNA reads TGTGCCAGTAGTATTGGTGGGGGGGGTAATTCACCCCTCCACTTT.

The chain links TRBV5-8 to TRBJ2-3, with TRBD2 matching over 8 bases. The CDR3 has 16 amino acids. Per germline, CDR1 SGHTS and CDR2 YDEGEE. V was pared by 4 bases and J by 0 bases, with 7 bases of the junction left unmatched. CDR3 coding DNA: TGTGCCAGCAGCAAACTAGCGGCTCCCAGCACAGATACGCAGTATTTT. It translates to CASSKLAAPSTDTQYF.